This T cell receptor (beta chain) was documented in a study of tumor and adjacent non-tumor tissue in lung cancer. Study observations and caveats: Significantly higher TCR diversity was found in tumor than normal lung.

Details on this clonotype: Its antigen remains unknown. One end of the junction varies from germline; a read error may be responsible.

No cell sorting was done before RNA was extracted from the tissue. This non-tumor lung sample came from over 3 cm beyond the tumor edge. Germline CDR1 SQVTM, CDR2 ANQGSEA. CDR3 length: 12 amino acids. The library came from three nested PCR rounds adapted from ARM-PCR protocols. A single record per CDR3 protein comes from TCRdb applying MiXCR to the multiplex PCR reads. The sample carries 98,000 or so distinct CDR3 sequences, about 80% recorded once. The source material was distant non-tumor lung tissue. V gene TRBV29-1 combines with J gene TRBJ2-7; D might be TRBD1 (6 bases). The source is a man aged 55 to 69 with small cell lung cancer. The CDR3 DNA follows: TGCAGCACCCGGGACACCTCATACGAGCTGTACTTC. Translating gives CSTRDTSYELYF.